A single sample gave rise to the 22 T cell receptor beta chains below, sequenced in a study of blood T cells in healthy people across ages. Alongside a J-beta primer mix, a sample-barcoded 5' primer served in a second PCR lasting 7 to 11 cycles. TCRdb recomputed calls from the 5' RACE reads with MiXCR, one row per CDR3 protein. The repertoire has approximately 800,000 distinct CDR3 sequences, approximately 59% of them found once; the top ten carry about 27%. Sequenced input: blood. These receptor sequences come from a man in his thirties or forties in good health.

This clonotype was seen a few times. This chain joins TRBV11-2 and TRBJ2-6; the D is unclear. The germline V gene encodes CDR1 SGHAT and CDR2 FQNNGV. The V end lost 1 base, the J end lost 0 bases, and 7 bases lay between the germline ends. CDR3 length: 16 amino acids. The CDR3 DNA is TGTGCCAGCAGCTTAGTTGAACACTCTGGGGCCAACGTCCTGACTTTC. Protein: CASSLVEHSGANVLTF.

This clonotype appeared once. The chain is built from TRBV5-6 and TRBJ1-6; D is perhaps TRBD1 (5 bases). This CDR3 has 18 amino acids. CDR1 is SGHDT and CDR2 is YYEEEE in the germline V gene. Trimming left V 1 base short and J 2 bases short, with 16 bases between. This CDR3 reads CASSLSGGSPPYNSPLHF. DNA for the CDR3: TGTGCCAGCAGCTTGAGTGGGGGGAGCCCACCCTATAATTCACCCCTCCACTTT. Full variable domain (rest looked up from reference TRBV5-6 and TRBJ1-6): DAGVTQSPTHLIKTRGQQVTLRCSPKSGHDTVSWYQQALGQGPQFIFQYYEEEERQRGNFPDRFSGHQFPNYSSELNVNALLLGDSALYLCASSLSGGSPPYNSPLHFGNGTRLTVT.

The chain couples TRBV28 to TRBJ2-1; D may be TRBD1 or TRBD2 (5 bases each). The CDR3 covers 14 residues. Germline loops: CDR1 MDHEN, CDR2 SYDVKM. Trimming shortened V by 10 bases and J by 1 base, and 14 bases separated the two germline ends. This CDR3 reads CAIDRDGSYNEQFF. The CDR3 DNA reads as TGTGCCATCGACCGGGACGGATCCTACAATGAGCAGTTCTTC.

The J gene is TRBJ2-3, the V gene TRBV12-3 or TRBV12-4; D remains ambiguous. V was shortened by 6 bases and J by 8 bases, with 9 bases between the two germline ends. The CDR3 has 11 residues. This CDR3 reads CASRRSGTQYF. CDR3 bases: TGTGCCAGCAGACGCTCCGGTACGCAGTATTTT.

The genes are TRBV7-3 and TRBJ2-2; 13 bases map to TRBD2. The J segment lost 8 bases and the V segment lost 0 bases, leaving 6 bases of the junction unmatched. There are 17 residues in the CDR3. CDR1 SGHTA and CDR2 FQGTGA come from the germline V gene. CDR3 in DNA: TGTGCCAGCAGCTTAACGAGACTAGCGGGGGGCCGGGGGGAGCTGTTTTTT. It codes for CASSLTRLAGGRGELFF. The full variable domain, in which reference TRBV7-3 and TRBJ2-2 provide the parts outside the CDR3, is GAGVSQTPSNKVTEKGKYVELRCDPISGHTALYWYRQSLGQGPEFLIYFQGTGAADDSGLPNDRFFAVRPEGSVSTLKIQRTERGDSAVYLCASSLTRLAGGRGELFFGEGSRLTVL.

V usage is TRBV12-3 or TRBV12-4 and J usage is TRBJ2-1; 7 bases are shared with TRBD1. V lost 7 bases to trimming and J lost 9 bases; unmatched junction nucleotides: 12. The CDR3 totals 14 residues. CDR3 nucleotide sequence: TGTGCCAGCACCTCAGACAGGGTAAAAGGTGAGCAGTTCTTC. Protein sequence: CASTSDRVKGEQFF.

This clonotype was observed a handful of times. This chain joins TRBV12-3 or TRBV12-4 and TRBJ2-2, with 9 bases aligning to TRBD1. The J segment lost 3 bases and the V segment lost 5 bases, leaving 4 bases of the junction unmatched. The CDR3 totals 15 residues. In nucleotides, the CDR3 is TGTGCCAGCAGTCAGGACAGGGGCGACACCGGGGAGCTGTTTTTT. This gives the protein CASSQDRGDTGELFF.

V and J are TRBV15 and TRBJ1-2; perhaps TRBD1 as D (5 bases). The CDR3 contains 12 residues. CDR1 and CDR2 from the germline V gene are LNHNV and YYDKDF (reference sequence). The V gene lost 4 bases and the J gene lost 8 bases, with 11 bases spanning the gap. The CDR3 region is CATSTPPGGYTF. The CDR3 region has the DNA TGTGCCACCAGCACTCCGCCAGGGGGCTACACCTTC. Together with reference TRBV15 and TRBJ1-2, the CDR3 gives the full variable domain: DAMVIQNPRYQVTQFGKPVTLSCSQTLNHNVMYWYQQKSSQAPKLLFHYYDKDFNNEADTPDNFQSRRPNTSFCFLDIRSPGLGDTAMYLCATSTPPGGYTFGSGTRLTVV.

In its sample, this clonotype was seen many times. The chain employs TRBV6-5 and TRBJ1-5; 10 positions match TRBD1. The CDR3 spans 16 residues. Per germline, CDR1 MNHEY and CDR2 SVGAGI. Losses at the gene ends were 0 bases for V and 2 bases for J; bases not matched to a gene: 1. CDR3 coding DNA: TGTGCCAGCAGTTACTCGGGGACAGGGGGCAATCAGCCCCAGCATTTT. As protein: CASSYSGTGGNQPQHF.

The CDR3 is CASSVDIGTNAYEQYF. The CDR3 DNA is TGTGCCAGCAGCGTAGATATCGGGACAAATGCCTACGAGCAGTACTTC. The V gene is TRBV9, the J gene TRBJ2-7, with D perhaps matching TRBD1 (6 bases). Between the trimmed V and J ends, which lost 0 bases and 2 bases, there was a span of 15 bases. Germline lookup yields CDR1 SGDLS and CDR2 YYNGEE. The CDR3 covers 16 residues.

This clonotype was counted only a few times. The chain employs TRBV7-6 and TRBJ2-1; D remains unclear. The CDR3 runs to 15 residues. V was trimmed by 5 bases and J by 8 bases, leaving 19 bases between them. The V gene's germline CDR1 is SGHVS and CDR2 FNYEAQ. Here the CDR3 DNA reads TGTGCCAGCAGCCCCAAAGGGCCGGCAGCCTATGAGCAGTTCTTC. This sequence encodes CASSPKGPAAYEQFF.

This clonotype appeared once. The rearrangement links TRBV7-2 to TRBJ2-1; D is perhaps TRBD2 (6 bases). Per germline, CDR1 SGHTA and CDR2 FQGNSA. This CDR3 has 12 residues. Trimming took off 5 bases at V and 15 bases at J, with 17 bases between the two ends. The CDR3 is CASSLAGAGRFF. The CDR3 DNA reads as TGTGCCAGCAGCCTCGCGGGTGCGGGGCGGTTCTTC.

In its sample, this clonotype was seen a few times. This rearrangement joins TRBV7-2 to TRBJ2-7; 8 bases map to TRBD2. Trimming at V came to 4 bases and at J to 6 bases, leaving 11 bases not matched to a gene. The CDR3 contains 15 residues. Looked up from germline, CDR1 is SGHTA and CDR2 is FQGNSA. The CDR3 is CASSWGGGRDSEQYF. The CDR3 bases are TGTGCCAGCAGCTGGGGCGGGGGGCGGGACTCCGAGCAGTACTTC.

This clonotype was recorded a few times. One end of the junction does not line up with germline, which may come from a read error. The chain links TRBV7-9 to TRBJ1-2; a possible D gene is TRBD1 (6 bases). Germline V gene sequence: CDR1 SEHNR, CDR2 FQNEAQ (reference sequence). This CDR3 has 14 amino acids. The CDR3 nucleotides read TGTGCCAGCAGTCGACAACAGGGTAACCATGGCTACACCTTC. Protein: CASSRQQGNHGYTF.

The CDR3 region has the DNA TGCAGTGCCCCGATGGATGGCAATCAGCCCCAGCATTTT. It specifies CSAPMDGNQPQHF. The chain combines TRBV20-1 with TRBJ1-5; D is unclear. Germline CDR1 DFQATT, CDR2 SNEGSKA (reference sequence). Deletions cut 6 bases from V and 2 bases from J, with 11 bases between. This CDR3 region has 13 residues.

The CDR3, as DNA: TGTGCCATCAGTGGAGACACCTACTACGAGCAGTACTTC. Its protein is CAISGDTYYEQYF. The rearrangement uses TRBV10-3 and TRBJ2-4; D remains unclear. Near its end, the DNA agrees better with TRBJ2-7, so the J call may be wrong. The CDR3 is 13 amino acids. The germline CDR1 and CDR2 sequences are ENHRY and SYGVKD.

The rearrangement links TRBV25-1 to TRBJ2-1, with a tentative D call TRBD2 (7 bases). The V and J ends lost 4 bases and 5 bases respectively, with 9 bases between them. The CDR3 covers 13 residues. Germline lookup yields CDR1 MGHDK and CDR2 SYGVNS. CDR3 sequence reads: CASSVGGHNEQFF. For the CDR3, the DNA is TGTGCCAGCAGTGTGGGGGGGCACAATGAGCAGTTCTTC.

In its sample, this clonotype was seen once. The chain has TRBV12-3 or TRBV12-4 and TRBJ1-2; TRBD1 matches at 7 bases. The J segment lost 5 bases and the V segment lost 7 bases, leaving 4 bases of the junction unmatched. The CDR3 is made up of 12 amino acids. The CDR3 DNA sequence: TGTGCCAGCACCAAGACAGGGTATGGCTACACCTTC. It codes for CASTKTGYGYTF.

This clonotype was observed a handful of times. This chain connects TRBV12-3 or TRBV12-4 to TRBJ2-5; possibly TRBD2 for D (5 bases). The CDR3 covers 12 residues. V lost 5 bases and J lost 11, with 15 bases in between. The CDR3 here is CASSAEGNEQYF. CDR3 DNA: TGTGCCAGCAGTGCCGAGGGCAATGAGCAGTACTTC.

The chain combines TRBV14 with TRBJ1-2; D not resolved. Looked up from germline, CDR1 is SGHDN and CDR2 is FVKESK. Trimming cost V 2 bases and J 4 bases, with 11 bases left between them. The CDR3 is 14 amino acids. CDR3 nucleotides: TGTGCCAGCAGCCAAAGGACCGCTGGCTATGGCTACACCTTC. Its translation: CASSQRTAGYGYTF.

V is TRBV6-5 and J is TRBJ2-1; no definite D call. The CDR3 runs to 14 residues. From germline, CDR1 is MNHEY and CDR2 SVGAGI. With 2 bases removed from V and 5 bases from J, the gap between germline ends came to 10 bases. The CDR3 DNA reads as TGTGCCAGCAGTTACGGAGTCAGTAACAATGAGCAGTTCTTC. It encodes CASSYGVSNNEQFF.

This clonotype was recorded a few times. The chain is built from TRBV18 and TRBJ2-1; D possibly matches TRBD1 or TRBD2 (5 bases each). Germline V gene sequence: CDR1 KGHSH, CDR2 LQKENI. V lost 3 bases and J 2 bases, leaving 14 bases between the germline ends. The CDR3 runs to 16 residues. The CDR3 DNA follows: TGTGCCAGCTCACCCTCCCGGGACGGAGCCTACAATGAGCAGTTCTTC. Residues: CASSPSRDGAYNEQFF.